The clone carrying this T cell receptor beta chain showed up many times. A single record per CDR3 protein comes from TCRdb applying MiXCR to the 5' RACE reads. Of 550,000 to 700,000 distinct CDR3 sequences in the sample, around 21% were seen once. These data come from a study of identical twins. CDR1 SGHRS and CDR2 YFSETQ come from the germline V gene. Trimming at V came to 4 bases and at J to 3 bases, leaving 5 bases not matched to a gene. This CDR3 has 15 amino acids. These data were also filed under a second study, of T cells expressing NK-cell markers.

The genes are TRBV5-1 and TRBJ2-3, with 10 bases aligning to TRBD1. This clonotype originated in a woman aged 18 to 35 in good health. The sample taken for sequencing was PBMCs. This CDR3 reads CASSPGQGRTDTQYF. The CDR3 nucleotides are TGCGCCAGCAGCCCGGGACAGGGGAGAACAGATACGCAGTATTTT.